This is a list of T cell receptor beta chains from one sample in a study of CD8+CD57+ T cells in acquired aplastic anemia. TCRdb redid the calling of the reads with MiXCR, one entry per CDR3 protein. The sample has 200,000 or so distinct CDR3 sequences, approximately 60% seen once. The sequenced material came from sorted CD4+, CD8+, or CD8+CD57+ T cells (not recorded which) from PBMCs. These TCRs come from a human donor with aplastic anemia. Both conserved end residues are trimmed from each CDR3. D genes are given only for firm matches. Size is omitted from some rows. Given values are once, few, many or a class for expanded clones.

>TRBV20-1|-|-|11|TRBJ2-2
SATSGVTGELF
>TRBV20-1|-|-|9|TRBJ1-1
SARDELDAP
>TRBV20-1|-|TRBD2|13|TRBJ2-7
SARGPGTSLHEQY
>TRBV3-1|many|-|14|TRBJ2-5
ASSQDRGRDGGTQY
>TRBV29-1|-|TRBD1|11|TRBJ1-5
SVVTGGKQPQH
>TRBV7-2|-|-|11|-
ASSLWLQETQY
>TRBV10-2|once|TRBD2|12|TRBJ2-1
ASSTSGANNEQF
>TRBV7-9|once|-|11|TRBJ2-7
ASSFTGYDEQY
>TRBV9|once|-|12|TRBJ2-7
ASSVGGRTYEQY
>TRBV5-1|-|TRBD2|13|TRBJ2-7
ASSTTSAGSYEQY
>TRBV9|-|TRBD1|14|TRBJ1-3
ASSVNAGQRGNTIY
>TRBV11-1|many|-|10|TRBJ2-1
ASRGTNNEQF
>TRBV29-1|few|-|11|TRBJ1-5
SVGRDSNQPQH
>TRBV11-3|-|-|13|TRBJ2-2
ASSLGGRGTGELF
>TRBV14|-|-|12|TRBJ1-1
ASSPLGTPRGAF
>TRBV29-1|-|-|12|TRBJ2-1
SVGPGAPYNEQF
>TRBV15|-|TRBD1|15|TRBJ1-1
ATSSSRSGQGVTEAF